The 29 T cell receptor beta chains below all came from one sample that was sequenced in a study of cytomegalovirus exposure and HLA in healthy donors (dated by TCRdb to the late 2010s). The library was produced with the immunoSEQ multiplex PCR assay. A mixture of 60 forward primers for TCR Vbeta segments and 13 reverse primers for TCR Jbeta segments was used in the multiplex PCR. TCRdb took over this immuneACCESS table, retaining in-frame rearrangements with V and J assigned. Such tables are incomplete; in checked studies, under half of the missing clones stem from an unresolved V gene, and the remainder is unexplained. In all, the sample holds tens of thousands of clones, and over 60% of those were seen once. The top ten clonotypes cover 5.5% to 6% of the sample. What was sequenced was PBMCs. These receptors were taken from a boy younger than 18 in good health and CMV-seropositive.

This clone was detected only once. CDR3 sequence reads: CSASTGVNTEAFF. The CDR3 DNA reads as TGCAGCGCCTCAACAGGGGTGAACACTGAAGCTTTCTTT. The rearrangement uses TRBV29-1 and TRBJ1-1; 7 nucleotides align to TRBD1. V trimming: 7 bases; J trimming: 0 bases; junction bases outside the gene matches: 5. Germline V gene lookup returns CDR1 SQVTM and CDR2 ANQGSEA. The CDR3 is 13 amino acids.

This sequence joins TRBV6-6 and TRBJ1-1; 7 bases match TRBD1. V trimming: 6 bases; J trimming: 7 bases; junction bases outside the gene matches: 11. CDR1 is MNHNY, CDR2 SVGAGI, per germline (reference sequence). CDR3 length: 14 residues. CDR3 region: CASSLTGTAFEAFF. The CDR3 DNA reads TGTGCCAGCAGCCTTACCGGGACAGCCTTTGAAGCTTTCTTT.

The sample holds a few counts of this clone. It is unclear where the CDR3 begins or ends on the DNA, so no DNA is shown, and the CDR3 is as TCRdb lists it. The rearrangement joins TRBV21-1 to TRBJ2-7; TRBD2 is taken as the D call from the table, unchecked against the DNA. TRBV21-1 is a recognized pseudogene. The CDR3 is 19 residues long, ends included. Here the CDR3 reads CASIQVVVAGGTTSYEQYF.

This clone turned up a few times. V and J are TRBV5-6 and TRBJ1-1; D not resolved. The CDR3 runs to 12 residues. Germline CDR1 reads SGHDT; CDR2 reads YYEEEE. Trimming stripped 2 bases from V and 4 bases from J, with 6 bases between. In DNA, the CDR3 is TGTGCCAGCAGCTTCGCAGGCACTGAAGCTTTCTTT. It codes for CASSFAGTEAFF. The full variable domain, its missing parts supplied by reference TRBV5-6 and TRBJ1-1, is DAGVTQSPTHLIKTRGQQVTLRCSPKSGHDTVSWYQQALGQGPQFIFQYYEEEERQRGNFPDRFSGHQFPNYSSELNVNALLLGDSALYLCASSFAGTEAFFGQGTRLTVV.

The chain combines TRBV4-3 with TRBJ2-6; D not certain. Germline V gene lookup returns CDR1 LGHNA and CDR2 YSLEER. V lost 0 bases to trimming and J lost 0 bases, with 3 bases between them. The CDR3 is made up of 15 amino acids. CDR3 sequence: CASSQDHSGANVLTF. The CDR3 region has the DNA TGCGCCAGCAGCCAAGATCACTCTGGGGCCAACGTCCTGACTTTC.

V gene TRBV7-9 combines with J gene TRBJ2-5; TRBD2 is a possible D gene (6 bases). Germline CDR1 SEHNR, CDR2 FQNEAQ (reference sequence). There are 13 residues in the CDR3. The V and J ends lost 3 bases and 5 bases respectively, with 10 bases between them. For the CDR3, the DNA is TGTGCCAGCAGCTTTGACGGGGGTGAGACCCAGTACTTC. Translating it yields CASSFDGGETQYF. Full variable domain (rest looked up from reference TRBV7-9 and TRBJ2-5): DTGVSQNPRHKITKRGQNVTFRCDPISEHNRLYWYRQTLGQGPEFLTYFQNEAQLEKSRLLSDRFSAERPKGSFSTLEIQRTEQGDSAMYLCASSFDGGETQYFGPGTRLLVL.

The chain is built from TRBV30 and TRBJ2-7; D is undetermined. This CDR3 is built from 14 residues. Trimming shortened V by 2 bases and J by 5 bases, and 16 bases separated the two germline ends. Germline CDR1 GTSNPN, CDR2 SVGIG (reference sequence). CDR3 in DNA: TGTGCCTGGAGTCGCGAAGTGACTTACCACGAGCAGTACTTC. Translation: CAWSREVTYHEQYF.

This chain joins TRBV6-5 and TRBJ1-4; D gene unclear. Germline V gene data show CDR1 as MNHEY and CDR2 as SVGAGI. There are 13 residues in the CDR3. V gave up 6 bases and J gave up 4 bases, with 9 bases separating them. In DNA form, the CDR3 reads TGTGCCAGCAGCACAAGAAATAATGAAAAACTGTTTTTT. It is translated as CASSTRNNEKLFF.

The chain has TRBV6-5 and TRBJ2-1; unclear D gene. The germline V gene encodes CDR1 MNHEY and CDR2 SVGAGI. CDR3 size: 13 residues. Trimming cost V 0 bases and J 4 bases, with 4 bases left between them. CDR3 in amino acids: CASSYSRYNEQFF. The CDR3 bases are TGTGCCAGCAGTTACTCGAGGTACAATGAGCAGTTCTTC.

The CDR3 nucleotides read TGCAGCGTTCTATTAGCGGGAGAGACCCAGTACTTC. Amino acids: CSVLLAGETQYF. This chain connects TRBV29-1 to TRBJ2-5, with TRBD2 identical over 7 bases. Per germline, CDR1 SQVTM and CDR2 ANQGSEA. The CDR3 has 12 amino acids. Trimming removed 5 bases from V and 4 bases from J; junction bases left unmatched: 4.

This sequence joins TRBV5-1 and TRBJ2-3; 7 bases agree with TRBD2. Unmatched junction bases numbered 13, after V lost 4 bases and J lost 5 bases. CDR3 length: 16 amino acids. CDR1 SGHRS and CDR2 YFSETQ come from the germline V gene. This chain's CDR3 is CASSKWDYATVDTQYF. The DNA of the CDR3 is TGCGCCAGCAGCAAATGGGACTATGCCACAGTAGATACGCAGTATTTT.

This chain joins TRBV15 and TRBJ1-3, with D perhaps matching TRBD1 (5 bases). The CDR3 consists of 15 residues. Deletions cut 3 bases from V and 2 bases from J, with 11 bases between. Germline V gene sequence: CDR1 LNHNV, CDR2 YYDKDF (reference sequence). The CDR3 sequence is CATSRGGIAGNTIYF. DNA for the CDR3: TGTGCCACCAGCAGGGGGGGGATCGCTGGAAACACCATATATTTT.

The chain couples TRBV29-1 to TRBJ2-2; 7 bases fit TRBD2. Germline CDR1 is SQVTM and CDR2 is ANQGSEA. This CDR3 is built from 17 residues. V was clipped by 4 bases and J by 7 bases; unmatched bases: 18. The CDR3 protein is CSVGGQSGRAFYGELFF. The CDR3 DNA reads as TGCAGCGTTGGGGGTCAAAGTGGGAGGGCCTTTTACGGGGAGCTGTTTTTT.

The CDR3 DNA reads TGTGCCAGCAGTTTGTCTAGCGGGAGGACGCTCCGTGGCACAGATACGCAGTATTTT. This codes for CASSLSSGRTLRGTDTQYF. V and J are TRBV27 and TRBJ2-3; 11 nucleotides line up with TRBD2. Trimming cost V 3 bases and J 1 base; bases outside gene matches: 12. The CDR3 runs 19 residues. The germline V gene encodes CDR1 MNHEY and CDR2 SMNVEV (reference sequence).

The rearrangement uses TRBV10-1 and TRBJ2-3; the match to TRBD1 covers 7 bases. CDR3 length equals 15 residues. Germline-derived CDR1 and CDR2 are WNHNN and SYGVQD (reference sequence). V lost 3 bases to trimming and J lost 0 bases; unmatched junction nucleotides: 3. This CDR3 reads CASSEAQGSTDTQYF. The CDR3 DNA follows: TGCGCCAGCAGTGAAGCACAGGGGAGCACAGATACGCAGTATTTT.

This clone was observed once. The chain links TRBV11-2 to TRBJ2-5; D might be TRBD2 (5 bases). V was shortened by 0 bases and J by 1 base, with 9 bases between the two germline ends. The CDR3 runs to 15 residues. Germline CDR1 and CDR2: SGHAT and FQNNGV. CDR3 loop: CASSLDGVGQETQYF. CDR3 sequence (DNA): TGTGCCAGCAGCTTAGACGGGGTAGGCCAAGAGACCCAGTACTTC. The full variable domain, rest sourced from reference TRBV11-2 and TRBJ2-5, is EAGVAQSPRYKIIEKRQSVAFWCNPISGHATLYWYQQILGQGPKLLIQFQNNGVVDDSQLPKDRFSAERLKGVDSTLKIQPAKLEDSAVYLCASSLDGVGQETQYFGPGTRLLVL.

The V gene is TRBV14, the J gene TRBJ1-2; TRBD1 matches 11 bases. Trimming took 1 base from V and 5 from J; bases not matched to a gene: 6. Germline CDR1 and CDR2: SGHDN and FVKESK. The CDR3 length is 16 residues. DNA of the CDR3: TGTGCCAGCAGCCAAGGAGCCGGGACAGGGGGTTATGGCTACACCTTC. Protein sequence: CASSQGAGTGGYGYTF.

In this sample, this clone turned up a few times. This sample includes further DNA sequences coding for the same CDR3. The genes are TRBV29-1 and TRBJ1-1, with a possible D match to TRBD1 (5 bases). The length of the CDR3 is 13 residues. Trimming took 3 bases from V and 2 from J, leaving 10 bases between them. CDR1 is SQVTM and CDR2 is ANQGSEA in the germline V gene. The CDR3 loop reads CSVDGGGNTEAFF. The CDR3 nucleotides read TGCAGCGTTGATGGGGGGGGAAACACTGAAGCTTTCTTT.

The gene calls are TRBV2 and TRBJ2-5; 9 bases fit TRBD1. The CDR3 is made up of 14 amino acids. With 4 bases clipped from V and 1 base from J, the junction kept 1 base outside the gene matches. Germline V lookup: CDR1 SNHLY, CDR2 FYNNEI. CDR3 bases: TGTGCCAGCAGTGGGGACAGGGCCCAAGAGACCCAGTACTTC. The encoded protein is CASSGDRAQETQYF.

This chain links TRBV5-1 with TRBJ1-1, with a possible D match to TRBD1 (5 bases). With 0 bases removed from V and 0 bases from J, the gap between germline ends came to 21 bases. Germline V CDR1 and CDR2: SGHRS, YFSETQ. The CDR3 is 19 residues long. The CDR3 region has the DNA TGCGCCAGCAGCTTGGATGGAATCCGACAGTCCCGATTGAACACTGAAGCTTTCTTT. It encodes CASSLDGIRQSRLNTEAFF.

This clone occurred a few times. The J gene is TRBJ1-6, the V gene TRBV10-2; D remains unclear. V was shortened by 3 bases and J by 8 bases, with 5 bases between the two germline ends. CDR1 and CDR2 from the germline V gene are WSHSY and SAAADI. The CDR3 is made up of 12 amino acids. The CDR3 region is CASSDLYSPLHF. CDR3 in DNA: TGCGCCAGCAGTGACTTGTATTCACCCCTCCACTTT.

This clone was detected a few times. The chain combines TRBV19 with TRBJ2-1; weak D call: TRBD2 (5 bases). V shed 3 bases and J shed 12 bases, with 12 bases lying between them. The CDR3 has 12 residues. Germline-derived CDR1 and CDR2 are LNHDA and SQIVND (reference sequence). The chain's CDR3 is CASSIGEWGQFF. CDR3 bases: TGTGCCAGTAGTATCGGGGAGTGGGGGCAGTTCTTC. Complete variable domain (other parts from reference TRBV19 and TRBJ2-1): DGGITQSPKYLFRKEGQNVTLSCEQNLNHDAMYWYRQDPGQGLRLIYYSQIVNDFQKGDIAEGYSVSREKKESFPLTVTSAQKNPTAFYLCASSIGEWGQFFGPGTRLTVL.

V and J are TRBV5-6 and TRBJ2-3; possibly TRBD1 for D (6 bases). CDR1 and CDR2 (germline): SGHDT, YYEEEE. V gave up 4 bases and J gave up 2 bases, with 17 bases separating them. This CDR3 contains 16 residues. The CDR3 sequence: CASSGKTGPATDTQYF. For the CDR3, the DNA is TGTGCCAGCAGCGGGAAAACAGGGCCCGCCACAGATACGCAGTATTTT.

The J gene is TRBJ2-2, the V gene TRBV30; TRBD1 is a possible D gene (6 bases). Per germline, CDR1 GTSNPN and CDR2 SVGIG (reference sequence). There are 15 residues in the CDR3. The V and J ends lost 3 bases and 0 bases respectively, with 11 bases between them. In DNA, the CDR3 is TGTGCCTGGAGAGCCGGGACAACGAACACCGGGGAGCTGTTTTTT. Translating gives CAWRAGTTNTGELFF.

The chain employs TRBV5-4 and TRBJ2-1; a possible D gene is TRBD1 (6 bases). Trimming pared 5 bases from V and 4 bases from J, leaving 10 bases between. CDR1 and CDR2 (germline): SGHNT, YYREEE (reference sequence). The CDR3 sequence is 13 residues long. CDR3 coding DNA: TGTGCCAGCAGACCGGACAGTTACAATGAGCAGTTCTTC. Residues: CASRPDSYNEQFF.

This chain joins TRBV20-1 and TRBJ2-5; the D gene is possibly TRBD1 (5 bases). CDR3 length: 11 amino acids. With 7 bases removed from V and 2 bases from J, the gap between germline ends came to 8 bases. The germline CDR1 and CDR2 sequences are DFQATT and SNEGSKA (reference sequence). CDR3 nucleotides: TGCAGTGGAAGGGGACAAGAGACCCAGTACTTC. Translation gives CSGRGQETQYF.

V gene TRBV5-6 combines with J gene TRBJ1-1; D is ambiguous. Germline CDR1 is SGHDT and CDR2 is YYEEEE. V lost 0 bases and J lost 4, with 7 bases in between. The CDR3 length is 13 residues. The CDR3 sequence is CASSLGTFTEAFF. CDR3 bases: TGTGCCAGCAGCTTGGGCACTTTCACTGAAGCTTTCTTT.

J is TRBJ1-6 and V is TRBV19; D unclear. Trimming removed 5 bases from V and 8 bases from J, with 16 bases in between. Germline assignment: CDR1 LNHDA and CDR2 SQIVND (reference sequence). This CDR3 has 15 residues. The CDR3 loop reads CASSPSGRADSPLHF. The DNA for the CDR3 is TGTGCCAGTAGTCCCTCGGGGAGGGCTGATTCACCCCTCCACTTT.

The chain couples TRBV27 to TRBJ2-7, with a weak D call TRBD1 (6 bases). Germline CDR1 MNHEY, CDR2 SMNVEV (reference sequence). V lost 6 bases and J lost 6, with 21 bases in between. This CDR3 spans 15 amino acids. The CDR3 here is CASSTATGNWAEQYF. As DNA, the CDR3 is TGTGCCAGCAGCACAGCGACAGGAAACTGGGCCGAGCAGTACTTC.